This T cell receptor beta chain was found in a study of T cells in Graves' hyperthyroidism and ophthalmopathy. Overall study results and limits: Ophthalmopathy was told apart from stable hyperthyroidism by a 13 V-J model.

There were TCR beta CDR3 regions amplified from RNA transcripts. The study used the HTBI primer set for a first-round RT-PCR of the TCR CDR3. TCRdb passed the multiplex PCR reads through MiXCR, listing each CDR3 protein once. The sample lists a few hundred thousand distinct CDR3 sequences, 22% occurring once. Comment on this clonotype: Its antigen is still unknown.

Trimming removed 3 bases at V and 7 bases at J, with 9 bases between. The germline V gene has CDR1 KGHSH and CDR2 LQKENI. This CDR3 contains 12 residues. Clinical symptoms, serum thyroxine and TRAb, thyroid ultrasound and orbital computed tomography were used for the diagnoses. Sequenced input: blood. This TCR derives from a woman between 65 and 79 years old with Graves' ophthalmopathy. The V and J genes are TRBV18 and TRBJ1-2, with D unresolved. The CDR3 sequence is CASSPTDGGYTF. Written as DNA, the CDR3 is TGTGCCAGCTCACCCACCGACGGTGGCTACACCTTC.